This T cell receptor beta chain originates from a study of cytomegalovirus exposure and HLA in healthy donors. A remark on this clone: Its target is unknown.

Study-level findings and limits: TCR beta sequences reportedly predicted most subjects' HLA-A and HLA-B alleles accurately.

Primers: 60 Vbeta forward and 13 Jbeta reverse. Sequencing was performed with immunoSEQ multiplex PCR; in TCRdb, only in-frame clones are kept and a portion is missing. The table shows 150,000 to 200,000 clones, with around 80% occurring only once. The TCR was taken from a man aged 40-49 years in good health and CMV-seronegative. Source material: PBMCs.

The CDR3 bases are TGCAGCGTTGAAGATACGGACAGGGCCCTCGCCGAGCAGTACTTC. Translation gives CSVEDTDRALAEQYF. The chain joins TRBV29-1 to TRBJ2-7; 8 nucleotides agree with TRBD1. V gave up 0 bases and J gave up 6 bases; unmatched junction bases: 10. Germline-derived CDR1 and CDR2 are SQVTM and ANQGSEA. The CDR3 runs 15 residues.